This T cell receptor beta chain was documented in a study of shared clonotypes between healthy human individuals. Note on this clone: The antigen is not known.

Findings and limits, study-wide: A few donors had 4% to 6.5% of their naive CD4 clonotypes in common.

Sequencing used immunoSEQ multiplex PCR; TCRdb keeps in-frame clones, though not all of them. The data contain some 690,000 clones, roughly 91% of them singletons. The sequence derives from a man younger than 35 in good health. Some clones in this sample may be carry-over from other donors' samples. Input material: memory CD8+ T cells from PBMCs. Subset noted: CD45RO+ cells pooled with CCR7-negative TemRA cells.

CDR3: CASSPPGGYPGGETQYF. For the CDR3, the DNA is TGTGCCAGCAGTCCCCCAGGGGGCTACCCAGGGGGAGAGACCCAGTACTTC. J is TRBJ2-5 and V is TRBV27; 8 bases line up with TRBD1. The CDR3 is 17 amino acids. CDR1 is MNHEY and CDR2 is SMNVEV in the germline V gene (reference sequence). V shed 5 bases and J 4 bases; nucleotides not matched to a gene: 15.